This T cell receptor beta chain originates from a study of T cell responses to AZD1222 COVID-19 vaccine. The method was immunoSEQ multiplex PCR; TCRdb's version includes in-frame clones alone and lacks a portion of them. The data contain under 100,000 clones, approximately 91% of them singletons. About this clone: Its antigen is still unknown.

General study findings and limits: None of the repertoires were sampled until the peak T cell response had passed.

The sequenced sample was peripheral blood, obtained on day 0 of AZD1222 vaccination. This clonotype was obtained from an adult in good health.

The CDR3 loop reads CASSYSGGQYQPQHF. Written as DNA, the CDR3 is TGTGCCAGCAGTTACTCGGGGGGGCAGTATCAGCCCCAGCATTTT. The chain links TRBV6-5 to TRBJ1-5; D possibly corresponds to TRBD1 (6 bases). The CDR3 runs to 15 residues. Between the trimmed V and J ends, which lost 0 bases and 5 bases, there was a span of 11 bases. CDR1 is MNHEY, CDR2 SVGAGI, per germline.